The 10 T cell receptor beta chains listed next were all sequenced from one sample in a study of blood T cell repertoires in COVID-19. TCRdb's table, derived via immunoSEQ multiplex PCR, lists solely in-frame clones and lacks some. The sample consists of fewer than 250,000 clones, around nine tenths of them appearing once. Source material: peripheral blood. Every receptor here comes from a man aged 55 to 70 with COVID-19, enrolled during active disease.

This chain links TRBV24-1 with TRBJ1-3; D gene uncertain. Germline V gene lookup returns CDR1 KGHDR and CDR2 SFDVKD. The length of the CDR3 is 12 residues. The V end was cut by 3 bases, the J end by 6 bases, with 5 bases between. Here the CDR3 DNA reads TGTGCCACCAGTGATGCGGAAAACACCATATATTTT. Its protein is CATSDAENTIYF.

In its sample, this clone was seen a few times. CDR3 protein: CASSLTGGGRQPQHF. Here the CDR3 DNA reads TGTGCCAGCAGTTTAACAGGGGGCGGTCGGCAGCCCCAGCATTTT. The chain joins TRBV6-5 to TRBJ1-5; TRBD1 agrees at 9 bases. The germline V gene has CDR1 MNHEY and CDR2 SVGAGI. V dropped 4 bases and J dropped 7; count of bases not matched to a gene: 8. This CDR3 spans 15 amino acids.

V gene TRBV5-6 combines with J gene TRBJ2-7, with 10 positions matching TRBD1. From germline, CDR1 is SGHDT and CDR2 YYEEEE. V dropped 4 bases and J dropped 4; count of bases not matched to a gene: 11. The CDR3 extends over 16 amino acids. The CDR3 region has the DNA TGTGCCAGCAGCCCCGACCCGACAGGGGGCCGATACGAGCAGTACTTC. Its protein product is CASSPDPTGGRYEQYF.

The V gene is TRBV4-1, the J gene TRBJ1-2, with D possibly TRBD1 on 5 matching bases. Trimming cost V 0 bases and J 7 bases, with 15 bases left between them. The length of the CDR3 is 15 residues. Germline V gives CDR1 MGHRA, CDR2 YSYEKL. This CDR3 is CASSQEGGRGSGYTF. The CDR3 DNA reads TGCGCCAGCAGCCAAGAGGGAGGTAGGGGCAGTGGCTACACCTTC.

The rearrangement uses TRBV19 and TRBJ2-1, with 9 bases that match TRBD2. Germline CDR1 LNHDA, CDR2 SQIVND (reference sequence). Trimming at V came to 0 bases and at J to 7 bases, leaving 7 bases not matched to a gene. CDR3 length: 16 residues. This chain's CDR3 is CASSIETAGGVNEQFF. The CDR3, as DNA: TGTGCCAGTAGTATAGAAACAGCGGGAGGTGTAAATGAGCAGTTCTTC.

This clone was recorded a few times. The gene calls are TRBV5-5 and TRBJ1-4; D is possibly TRBD1 (6 bases). Germline V gene sequence: CDR1 SGHKS, CDR2 YYEKEE (reference sequence). The germline V and J ends were trimmed by 5 bases and 6 bases, with 17 bases remaining between them. The CDR3 is made up of 15 amino acids. The DNA of the CDR3 is TGTGCCAGCAGTAAACAGGGCCGGGGCGATGAAAAACTGTTTTTT. Translating it yields CASSKQGRGDEKLFF. The full variable domain, in which reference TRBV5-5 and TRBJ1-4 provide the parts outside the CDR3, is DAGVTQSPTHLIKTRGQQVTLRCSPISGHKSVSWYQQVLGQGPQFIFQYYEKEERGRGNFPDRFSARQFPNYSSELNVNALLLGDSALYLCASSKQGRGDEKLFFGSGTQLSVL.

The chain couples TRBV7-2 to TRBJ1-3; a possible D gene is TRBD1 (5 bases). Per the germline V gene, CDR1 is SGHTA and CDR2 is FQGNSA. This CDR3 has 15 residues. V was clipped by 6 bases and J by 0 bases, with 12 bases between them. In DNA, the CDR3 is TGTGCCAGCAGGCGAAGGGGCAGCTCTGGAAACACCATATATTTT. Translated, it gives CASRRRGSSGNTIYF.

The chain carries TRBV6-1 and TRBJ1-2; D may be TRBD1 (6 bases). Per germline, CDR1 MNHNS and CDR2 SASEGT. V gave up 4 bases and J gave up 4 bases, with 22 bases separating them. This CDR3 contains 17 residues. The CDR3 DNA follows: TGTGCCAGCAGTGCGTGGAGCACAGGGCCCGGCTTCTATGGCTACACCTTC. As protein: CASSAWSTGPGFYGYTF.

The chain employs TRBV19 and TRBJ2-1, with D possibly TRBD2 on 7 matching bases. V was cut by 5 bases and J by 0 bases, with 11 bases left in between. Germline CDR1 is LNHDA and CDR2 is SQIVND (reference sequence). The CDR3 contains 15 residues. CDR3 amino acids: CASSAGGPSYNEQFF. CDR3 bases: TGTGCCAGTAGTGCCGGGGGGCCCTCCTACAATGAGCAGTTCTTC.

V is TRBV9 and J is TRBJ1-2, with TRBD1 matching over 9 bases. Trimming cost V 2 bases and J 3 bases; bases outside gene matches: 17. The CDR3 has 19 residues. Germline values: CDR1 SGDLS, CDR2 YYNGEE. Written as DNA, the CDR3 is TGTGCCAGCAGCGTTCGGCCGGATCCGGGACAGGGAGCAGACTATGGCTACACCTTC. Translated: CASSVRPDPGQGADYGYTF.